Shown below are 13 T cell receptor beta chains from a single sample sequenced in a study of spatial heterogeneity in lung cancer. TCRdb re-called the 5' RACE reads through MiXCR, storing one row per CDR3 protein. This table holds 10,000 to 15,000 distinct CDR3 sequences, approximately 6.2% found once. The time point is: sample taken at primary tumor resection. Without sorting, whole RNA was sequenced from tumor, nontumor lung or frozen PBMC. The sample in question was normal lung tissue next to the tumor, obtained at surgery. All receptors come from a male donor with early-stage non-small cell lung cancer.

This clonotype was seen at least ten times. The library was designed around alpha chains, so this beta chain is a stray read whose abundance carries little weight. The chain recombines TRBV5-1 with TRBJ2-1; no definite D call. Germline values: CDR1 SGHRS, CDR2 YFSETQ. Trimming cost V 0 bases and J 8 bases, with 9 bases left between them. This CDR3 has 13 residues. The CDR3 bases are TGCGCCAGCAGCTTGGCATCAGAGGATGAGCAGTTCTTC. Protein sequence: CASSLASEDEQFF.

This clonotype has a count of ten or more. As an off-target read in a library built for alpha chains, this beta chain has a frequency of little significance. The chain recombines TRBV6-1 with TRBJ1-1; D remains unclear. CDR3 length equals 13 residues. V was pared by 7 bases and J by 1 base, with 10 bases between. Looked up from germline, CDR1 is MNHNS and CDR2 is SASEGT. CDR3 nucleotide sequence: TGTGCCAGCATGATAGAGGGGAACACTGAAGCTTTCTTT. Protein sequence: CASMIEGNTEAFF.

Ten or more counts support this clonotype. This beta chain slipped into a library made for alpha chains as a stray read, so its size is not meaningful. The rearrangement links TRBV7-8 to TRBJ1-2, with TRBD1 matching over 7 bases. V was pared by 7 bases and J by 6 bases, with 17 bases of the junction left unmatched. Germline-derived CDR1 and CDR2 are SGHVS and FQNEAQ. The CDR3 consists of 16 residues. CDR3 DNA: TGTGCCAGCAAAATTTCGACAGGGTCCCGTCAAGATGGCTACACCTTC. This sequence encodes CASKISTGSRQDGYTF.

In this sample, this clonotype is medium-sized. This beta chain is an off-target read within a library intended for alpha chains, so its frequency means little. The rearrangement links TRBV29-1 to TRBJ1-1; D is unresolved. V lost 4 bases, J lost 1 base, and 10 bases lay in between. Germline loops: CDR1 SQVTM, CDR2 ANQGSEA. This CDR3 is built from 13 residues. CDR3 DNA sequence: TGCAGCGTTGCGAAGGGCTGGAACACTGAAGCTTTCTTT. This codes for CSVAKGWNTEAFF.

This clonotype was recorded at least ten times. This beta chain is off target for a library built for alpha chains, so its abundance means little. The chain carries TRBV20-1 and TRBJ1-1; the D gene is possibly TRBD1 (5 bases). The V gene lost 2 bases and the J gene lost 8 bases, with 18 bases spanning the gap. CDR1 DFQATT and CDR2 SNEGSKA come from the germline V gene (reference sequence). This CDR3 has 14 residues. The CDR3 spells CSARTREGRPEAFF. The CDR3 DNA reads as TGCAGTGCTAGAACCCGAGAGGGGAGGCCAGAAGCTTTCTTT.

This clonotype was observed many times. This beta chain turned up in a library designed for alpha chains; as an off-target read, its abundance says little. The chain has TRBV30 and TRBJ2-3; the match to TRBD2 covers 7 bases. The V gene end was trimmed by 0 bases and the J gene end by 7 bases; junction bases not matched to a gene: 4. Germline CDR1 and CDR2: GTSNPN and SVGIG (reference sequence). CDR3 length: 13 amino acids. The CDR3 DNA reads as TGTGCCTGGAGTGTATCCGGGAGGAATACGCAGTATTTT. It yields the protein CAWSVSGRNTQYF.

On this clonotype: For a library built for alpha chains, this beta chain is a stray read; little rests on its size. The V and J genes are TRBV30 and TRBJ2-5, with 7 bases fitting TRBD1. Trimming took 7 bases from V and 5 from J; bases not matched to a gene: 4. The CDR3 contains 11 residues. Per germline, CDR1 GTSNPN and CDR2 SVGIG (reference sequence). CDR3 amino acids: CALTGLETQYF. The CDR3, as DNA: TGTGCCTTGACAGGGTTGGAGACCCAGTACTTC.

In its sample, this clonotype ranks as medium-sized. Since it is a stray read in a library aimed at alpha chains, this beta chain has a size that is not meaningful. The V gene is TRBV6-1, the J gene TRBJ1-4; TRBD1 matches at 8 bases. The CDR3 is 14 residues long. Germline loops: CDR1 MNHNS, CDR2 SASEGT. V was clipped by 6 bases and J by 10 bases; unmatched bases: 10. In DNA form, the CDR3 reads TGTGCCAGCAGCTCCGGGACAGGTTTTGGAAAACTGTTTTTT. It yields the protein CASSSGTGFGKLFF.

This clonotype showed up many times. This beta chain is an unintended read in a library built for alpha chains; its size means little. This chain joins TRBV18 and TRBJ2-3; D not certain. The CDR3 contains 15 residues. V lost 0 bases and J 2 bases, leaving 9 bases between the germline ends. Germline CDR1 reads KGHSH; CDR2 reads LQKENI. The CDR3 loop reads CASSPPGSNTDTQYF. In nucleotides, the CDR3 is TGTGCCAGCTCACCACCGGGTAGTAACACAGATACGCAGTATTTT.

This clonotype was seen ten or more times. The library was built for alpha chains, so this beta chain is an off-target read and its size means little. The J gene is TRBJ1-2, the V gene TRBV6-5, with 9 positions matching TRBD1. This CDR3 spans 17 amino acids. Germline V gene sequence: CDR1 MNHEY, CDR2 SVGAGI. Trimming cost V 0 bases and J 4 bases; bases outside gene matches: 9. The CDR3, as DNA: TGTGCCAGCAGTTACTCGATCACGGGACAGGGAAGCTATGGCTACACCTTC. Its protein is CASSYSITGQGSYGYTF.

In this sample, this clonotype turned up many times. In a library made to pick up alpha chains, this beta chain is a stray read with a size that means little. This chain uses TRBV4-1 with TRBJ1-1; TRBD1 is a possible D gene (5 bases). From germline, CDR1 is MGHRA and CDR2 YSYEKL. This CDR3 is built from 16 residues. Trimming left V 3 bases short and J 11 bases short, with 25 bases between. CDR3 in amino acids: CASSQHATRGPQRAFF. Written as DNA, the CDR3 is TGCGCCAGCAGCCAGCATGCAACTAGGGGACCGCAGCGCGCTTTCTTT.

This clonotype was counted ten times or more. This beta chain lies outside the target of a library built for alpha chains; its clone size means little. The chain is built from TRBV6-1 and TRBJ2-7, with D possibly called TRBD1 or TRBD2 (5 bases each). Germline V gives CDR1 MNHNS, CDR2 SASEGT. The CDR3 is 15 amino acids. Trimming removed 3 bases from V and 1 base from J, with 13 bases in between. DNA for the CDR3: TGTGCCAGCAGTGAGGGGGTCTCCAGATCCTACGAGCAGTACTTC. Translated: CASSEGVSRSYEQYF.

This clonotype came up many times. Little can be read into the size of this beta chain, an off-target read in a library designed for alpha chains. This rearrangement joins TRBV2 to TRBJ2-5; 9 nucleotides align to TRBD2. V trimming: 8 bases; J trimming: 4 bases; junction bases outside the gene matches: 11. The length of the CDR3 is 15 residues. The germline V gene has CDR1 SNHLY and CDR2 FYNNEI. The chain's CDR3 is CASVPGLAFLETQYF. The CDR3, as DNA: TGTGCCAGCGTTCCTGGACTAGCGTTCTTAGAGACCCAGTACTTC.